This TCR beta chain was captured by sequencing in a study of molecular identifiers for immune sequencing clone quantification. Trimming stripped 5 bases from V and 10 bases from J, with 12 bases between. The CDR3 sequence is 13 residues long. Germline V CDR1 and CDR2: PRHDT, FYEKMQ (reference sequence). On this clonotype itself: The antigen remains unidentified.

Using its own MiXCR run on the PCR reads, TCRdb lists one record per CDR3 protein. The table records approximately 550,000 distinct CDR3 sequences, 25% of them present only once. Each library that profiled naive CD8 cells came from 20,000 to 1,000,000 sorted cells with 10%, 30% or 50% RNA. The sorting of naive CD8 T cells used the CD8+CD4-CCR7+CD45RA+ phenotype. General observations from the study: More than 97% of effector molecules, versus under 1% of naive-cell molecules, belonged to clones above 20 RNA copies. Highly expanded clone sizes could be underestimated by identical TCR molecules sharing a barcode.

The sequenced sample consisted of naive CD8+ T cells from blood, with Jurkat cell RNA spiked in. Subset given: FACS-sorted CD8+CD4-CCR7+CD45RA+ naive T cells. V is TRBV13 and J is TRBJ1-6, with D tentatively TRBD1 (5 bases). The receptor's source is a human donor in good health. Some libraries in this study had Jurkat cell RNA spiked in. Written as DNA, the CDR3 is TGTGCCAGCAGCGACGGGACGGGGTCACCCCTCCACTTT. It encodes CASSDGTGSPLHF. The full variable domain, with the rest looked up from reference TRBV13 and TRBJ1-6, is AAGVIQSPRHLIKEKRETATLKCYPIPRHDTVYWYQQGPGQDPQFLISFYEKMQSDKGSIPDRFSAQQFSDYHSELNMSSLELGDSALYFCASSDGTGSPLHFGNGTRLTVT.